The 7 T cell receptor beta chains presented below share a single source sample, sequenced in a study of blood T cell repertoires in COVID-19. The data were produced by immunoSEQ multiplex PCR, yet TCRdb's version contains in-frame clones alone and is incomplete. The table shows under 300,000 clones, with 80% to 90% occurring only once. Sequencing used PBMCs or T cells enriched from blood (not recorded which). Receptor source: a woman aged 50 to 60 who had been exposed to COVID-19.

The CDR3 bases are TGTGCCAGCAGGGTGACTAGCGGCACCTACAATGAGCAGTTCTTC. It yields the protein CASRVTSGTYNEQFF. This chain links TRBV2 with TRBJ2-1; TRBD2 matches at 9 bases. The CDR3 is made up of 15 amino acids. V shed 6 bases and J 2 bases; nucleotides not matched to a gene: 5. Germline V gives CDR1 SNHLY, CDR2 FYNNEI.

J is TRBJ2-5 and V is TRBV3-1 (or the pseudogene TRBV3-2); 9 bases align to TRBD2. Germline V lookup: CDR1 LGHDT, CDR2 YNNKEL (reference sequence). With V trimmed by 4 bases and J by 6 bases, 15 bases remained unmatched. This CDR3 region has 17 residues. This CDR3 reads CASSPQRASGAGQTQYF. The DNA of the CDR3 is TGTGCCAGCAGCCCGCAGCGGGCTAGCGGGGCCGGGCAGACCCAGTACTTC.

The chain uses TRBV10-1 and TRBJ1-1, with TRBD1 matching 7 bases. The CDR3 spans 13 residues. Germline-derived CDR1 and CDR2 are WNHNN and SYGVQD (reference sequence). V trimming: 4 bases; J trimming: 4 bases; junction bases outside the gene matches: 3. The CDR3 protein is CASSVSGGTEAFF. The CDR3 DNA sequence: TGCGCCAGCAGTGTTTCAGGGGGCACTGAAGCTTTCTTT.

The rearrangement joins TRBV19 to TRBJ2-5, with TRBD1 matching over 7 bases. From germline, CDR1 is LNHDA and CDR2 SQIVND (reference sequence). The ends lost 5 bases at V and 5 bases at J; junction bases unmatched: 14. The CDR3 totals 16 residues. The CDR3 is CASSAVPGQRLETQYF. The CDR3 nucleotides read TGTGCCAGTAGTGCCGTCCCGGGACAGCGATTGGAGACCCAGTACTTC.

The V call is TRBV5-1, the J call TRBJ2-1, with a weak D call TRBD1 (5 bases). The V and J ends lost 0 bases and 1 base respectively, with 11 bases between them. This CDR3 spans 16 amino acids. Per germline, CDR1 SGHRS and CDR2 YFSETQ. In DNA form, the CDR3 reads TGCGCCAGCAGCTTGGTTAGGGGTCGTTCCTACAATGAGCAGTTCTTC. It codes for CASSLVRGRSYNEQFF.

V and J are TRBV5-1 and TRBJ1-3; D remains unclear. The CDR3 spans 15 residues. Germline V lookup: CDR1 SGHRS, CDR2 YFSETQ. The V gene lost 8 bases and the J gene lost 1 base, with 16 bases spanning the gap. CDR3 in DNA: TGCGCCAGTGGCCCCACCTCGGGGTCTGGAAACACCATATATTTT. It encodes CASGPTSGSGNTIYF.

The rearrangement uses TRBV11-2 and TRBJ1-4; TRBD1 matches 7 bases. Germline values: CDR1 SGHAT, CDR2 FQNNGV. The CDR3 loop spans 13 amino acids. The V and J ends lost 5 bases and 8 bases, in that order; junction bases with no gene match: 5. The CDR3 loop is CASSLTGSEKLFF. The CDR3, as DNA: TGTGCCAGCAGCCTGACAGGGTCGGAAAAACTGTTTTTT. Looking up the rest from reference TRBV11-2 and TRBJ1-4 gives the full variable domain: EAGVAQSPRYKIIEKRQSVAFWCNPISGHATLYWYQQILGQGPKLLIQFQNNGVVDDSQLPKDRFSAERLKGVDSTLKIQPAKLEDSAVYLCASSLTGSEKLFFGSGTQLSVL.